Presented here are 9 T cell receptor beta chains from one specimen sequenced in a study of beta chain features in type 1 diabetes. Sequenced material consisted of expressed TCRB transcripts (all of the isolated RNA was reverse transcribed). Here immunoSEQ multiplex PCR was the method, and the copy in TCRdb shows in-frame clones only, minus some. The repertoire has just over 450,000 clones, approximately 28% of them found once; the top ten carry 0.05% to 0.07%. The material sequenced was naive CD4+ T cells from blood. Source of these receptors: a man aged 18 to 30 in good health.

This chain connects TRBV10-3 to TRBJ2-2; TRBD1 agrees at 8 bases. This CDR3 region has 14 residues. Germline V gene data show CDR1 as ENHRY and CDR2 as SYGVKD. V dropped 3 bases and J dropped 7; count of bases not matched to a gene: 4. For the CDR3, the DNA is TGTGCCATCAGTGACAGGGGGCTGGACGGGGAGCTGTTTTTT. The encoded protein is CAISDRGLDGELFF.

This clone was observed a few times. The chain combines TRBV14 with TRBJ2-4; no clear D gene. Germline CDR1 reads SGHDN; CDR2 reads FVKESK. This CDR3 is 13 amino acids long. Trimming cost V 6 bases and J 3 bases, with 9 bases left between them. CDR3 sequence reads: CASSGHVKNIQYF. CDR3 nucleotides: TGTGCCAGCAGTGGTCATGTCAAAAACATTCAGTACTTC.

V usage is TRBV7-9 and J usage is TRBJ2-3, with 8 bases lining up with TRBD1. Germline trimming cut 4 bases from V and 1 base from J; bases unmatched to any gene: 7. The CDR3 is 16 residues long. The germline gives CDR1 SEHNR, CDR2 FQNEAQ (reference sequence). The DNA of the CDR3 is TGTGCCAGCAGCTCGATTGAGGGACAGGGCACAGATACGCAGTATTTT. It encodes CASSSIEGQGTDTQYF.

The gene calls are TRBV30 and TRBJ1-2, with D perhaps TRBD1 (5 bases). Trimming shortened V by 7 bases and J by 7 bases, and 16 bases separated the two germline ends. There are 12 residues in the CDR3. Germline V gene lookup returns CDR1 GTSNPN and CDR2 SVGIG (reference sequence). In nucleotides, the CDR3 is TGTGCCTATCAAAGGTGGGGGACTGGCTACACCTTC. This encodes CAYQRWGTGYTF.

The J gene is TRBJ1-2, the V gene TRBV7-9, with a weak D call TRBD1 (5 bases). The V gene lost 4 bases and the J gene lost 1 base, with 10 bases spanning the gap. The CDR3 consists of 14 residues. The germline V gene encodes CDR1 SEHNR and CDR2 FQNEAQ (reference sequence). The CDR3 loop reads CASSYGTDNYGYTF. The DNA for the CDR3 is TGTGCCAGCAGCTACGGGACGGATAACTATGGCTACACCTTC. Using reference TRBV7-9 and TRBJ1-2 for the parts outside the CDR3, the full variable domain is DTGVSQNPRHKITKRGQNVTFRCDPISEHNRLYWYRQTLGQGPEFLTYFQNEAQLEKSRLLSDRFSAERPKGSFSTLEIQRTEQGDSAMYLCASSYGTDNYGYTFGSGTRLTVV.

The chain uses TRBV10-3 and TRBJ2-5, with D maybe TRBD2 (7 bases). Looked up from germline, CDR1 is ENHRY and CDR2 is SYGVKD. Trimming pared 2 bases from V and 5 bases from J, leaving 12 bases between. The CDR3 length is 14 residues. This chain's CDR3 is CAISESGTPETQYF. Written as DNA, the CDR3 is TGTGCCATCAGTGAGAGCGGGACACCCGAGACCCAGTACTTC.

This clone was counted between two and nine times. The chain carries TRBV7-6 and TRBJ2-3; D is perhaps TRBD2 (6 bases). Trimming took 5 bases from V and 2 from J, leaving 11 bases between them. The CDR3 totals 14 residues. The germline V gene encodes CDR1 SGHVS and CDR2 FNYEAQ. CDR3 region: CASSRGGTTDTQYF. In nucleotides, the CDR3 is TGTGCCAGCAGCCGGGGAGGCACCACAGATACGCAGTATTTT.

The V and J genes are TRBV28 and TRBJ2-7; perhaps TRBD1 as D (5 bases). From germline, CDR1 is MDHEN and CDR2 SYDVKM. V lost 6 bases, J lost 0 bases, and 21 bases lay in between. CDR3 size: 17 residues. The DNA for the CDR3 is TGTGCCAGCAGCGACAATAGCTGGGGCAGGGACTCCTACGAGCAGTACTTC. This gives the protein CASSDNSWGRDSYEQYF.

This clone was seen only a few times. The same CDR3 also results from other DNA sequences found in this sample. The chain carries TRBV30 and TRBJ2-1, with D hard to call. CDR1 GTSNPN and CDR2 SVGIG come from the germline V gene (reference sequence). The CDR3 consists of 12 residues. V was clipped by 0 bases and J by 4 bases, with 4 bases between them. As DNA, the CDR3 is TGTGCCTGGAGTGTACAGTACAATGAGCAGTTCTTC. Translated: CAWSVQYNEQFF.